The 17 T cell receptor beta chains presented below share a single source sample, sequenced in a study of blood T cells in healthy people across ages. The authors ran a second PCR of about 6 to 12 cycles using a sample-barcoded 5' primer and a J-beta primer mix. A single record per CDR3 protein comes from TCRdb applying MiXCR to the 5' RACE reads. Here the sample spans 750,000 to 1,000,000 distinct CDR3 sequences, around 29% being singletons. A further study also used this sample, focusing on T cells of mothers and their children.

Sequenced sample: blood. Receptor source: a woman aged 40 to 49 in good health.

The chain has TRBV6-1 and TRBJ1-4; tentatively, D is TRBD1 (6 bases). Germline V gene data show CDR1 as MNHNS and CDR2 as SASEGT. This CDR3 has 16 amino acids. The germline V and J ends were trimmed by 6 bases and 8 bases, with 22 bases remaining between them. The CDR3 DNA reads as TGTGCCAGCAGGGACGGCCAGGGGACCGGGAAGGAAAAACTGTTTTTT. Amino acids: CASRDGQGTGKEKLFF.

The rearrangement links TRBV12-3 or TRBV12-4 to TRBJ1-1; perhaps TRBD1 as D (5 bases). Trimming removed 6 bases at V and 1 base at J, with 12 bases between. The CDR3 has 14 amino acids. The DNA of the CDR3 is TGTGCCAGCAGAACCGGGGCCCAGAACACTGAAGCTTTCTTT. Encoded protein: CASRTGAQNTEAFF.

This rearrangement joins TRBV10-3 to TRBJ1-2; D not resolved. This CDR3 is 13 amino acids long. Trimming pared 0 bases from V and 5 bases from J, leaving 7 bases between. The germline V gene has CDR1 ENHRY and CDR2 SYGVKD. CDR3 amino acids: CAISESPGYGYTF. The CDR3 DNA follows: TGTGCCATCAGTGAGTCCCCCGGTTATGGCTACACCTTC.

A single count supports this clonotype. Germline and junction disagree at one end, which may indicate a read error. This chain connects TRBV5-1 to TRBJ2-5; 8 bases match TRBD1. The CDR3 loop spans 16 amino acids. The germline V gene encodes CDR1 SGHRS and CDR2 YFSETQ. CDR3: CTSSSTGDPFGETQYF. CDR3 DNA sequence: TGCACCAGCAGCTCGACAGGGGACCCCTTCGGAGAAACCCAGTACTTC.

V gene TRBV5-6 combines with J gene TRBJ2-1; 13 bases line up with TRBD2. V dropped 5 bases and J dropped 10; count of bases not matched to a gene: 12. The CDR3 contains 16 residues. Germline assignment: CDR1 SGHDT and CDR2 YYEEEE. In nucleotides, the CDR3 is TGTGCCAGCAGTGTGGGCGGACTAGCGGGGGCCAGGGAGCAGTTCTTC. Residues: CASSVGGLAGAREQFF.

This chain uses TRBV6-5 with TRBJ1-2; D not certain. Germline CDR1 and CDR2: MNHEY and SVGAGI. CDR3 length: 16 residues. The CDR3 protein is CAGCPLPPIDNYGYTF. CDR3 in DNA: TGTGCGGGATGTCCCCTTCCACCAATTGACAACTATGGCTACACCTTC.

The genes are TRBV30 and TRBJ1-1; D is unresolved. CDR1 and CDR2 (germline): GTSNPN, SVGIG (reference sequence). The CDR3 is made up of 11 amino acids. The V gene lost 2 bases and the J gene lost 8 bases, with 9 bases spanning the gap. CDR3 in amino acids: CAWSTGKEAFF. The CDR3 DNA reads TGTGCCTGGAGTACGGGTAAAGAAGCTTTCTTT.

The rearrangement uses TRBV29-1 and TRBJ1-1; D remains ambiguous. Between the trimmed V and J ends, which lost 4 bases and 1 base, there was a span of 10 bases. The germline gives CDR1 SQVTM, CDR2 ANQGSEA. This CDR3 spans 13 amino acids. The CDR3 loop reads CSVAESPNTEAFF. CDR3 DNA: TGCAGCGTTGCTGAGTCCCCGAACACTGAAGCTTTCTTT. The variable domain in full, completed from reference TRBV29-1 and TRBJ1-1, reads SAVISQKPSRDICQRGTSLTIQCQVDSQVTMMFWYRQQPGQSLTLIATANQGSEATYESGFVIDKFPISRPNLTFSTLTVSNMSPEDSSIYLCSVAESPNTEAFFGQGTRLTVV.

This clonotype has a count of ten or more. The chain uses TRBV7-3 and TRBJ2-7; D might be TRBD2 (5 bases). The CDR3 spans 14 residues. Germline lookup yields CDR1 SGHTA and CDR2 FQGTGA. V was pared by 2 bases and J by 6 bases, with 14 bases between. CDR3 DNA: TGTGCCAGCAGCTTAGTTACTTTTGGGAGCGAGCAGTACTTC. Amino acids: CASSLVTFGSEQYF.

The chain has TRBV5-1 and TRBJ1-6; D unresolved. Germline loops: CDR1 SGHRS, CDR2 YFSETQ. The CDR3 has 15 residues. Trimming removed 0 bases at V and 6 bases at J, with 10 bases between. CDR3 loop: CASSLGQLPNSPLHF. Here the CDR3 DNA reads TGCGCCAGCAGCTTGGGTCAGCTCCCTAATTCACCCCTCCACTTT.

CDR3 protein: CASSQQITYSPLHF. CDR3 nucleotides: TGTGCCAGCAGCCAACAGATTACATATTCACCCCTCCACTTT. The gene calls are TRBV5-5 and TRBJ1-6; D remains ambiguous. The V gene lost 4 bases and the J gene lost 8 bases, with 13 bases spanning the gap. CDR1 is SGHKS and CDR2 is YYEKEE in the germline V gene (reference sequence). The CDR3 runs 14 residues.

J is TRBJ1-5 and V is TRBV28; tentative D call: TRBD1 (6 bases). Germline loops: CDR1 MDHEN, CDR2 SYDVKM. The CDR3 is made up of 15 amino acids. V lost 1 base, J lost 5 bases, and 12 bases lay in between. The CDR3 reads CASSLLGGDDQPQHF. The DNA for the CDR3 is TGTGCCAGCAGTTTATTAGGGGGGGATGATCAGCCCCAGCATTTT.

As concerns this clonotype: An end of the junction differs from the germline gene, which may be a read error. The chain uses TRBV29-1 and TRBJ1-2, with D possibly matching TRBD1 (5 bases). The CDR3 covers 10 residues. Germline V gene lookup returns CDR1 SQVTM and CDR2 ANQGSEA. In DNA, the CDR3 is TGCAGCGTGGAAGGGACCCCCTACACCTTC. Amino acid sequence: CSVEGTPYTF.

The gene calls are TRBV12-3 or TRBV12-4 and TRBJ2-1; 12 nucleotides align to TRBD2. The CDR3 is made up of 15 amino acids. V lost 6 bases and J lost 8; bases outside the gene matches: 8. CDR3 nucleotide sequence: TGTGCCAGCAGCAGACTAGCGGGAGTAGGAGATGAGCAGTTCTTC. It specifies CASSRLAGVGDEQFF.

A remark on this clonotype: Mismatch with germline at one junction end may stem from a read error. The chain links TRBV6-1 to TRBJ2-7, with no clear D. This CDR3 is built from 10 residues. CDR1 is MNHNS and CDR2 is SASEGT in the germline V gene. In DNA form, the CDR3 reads TGTGCCGGCAGGAATTACGAGCAGTACTTC. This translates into CAGRNYEQYF.

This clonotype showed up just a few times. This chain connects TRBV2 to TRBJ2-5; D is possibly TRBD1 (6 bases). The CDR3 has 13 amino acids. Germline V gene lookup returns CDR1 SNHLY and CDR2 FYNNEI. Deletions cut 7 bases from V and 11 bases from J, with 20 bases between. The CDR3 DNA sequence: TGTGCCAGCACCAACCCACAGGGCAATGAGCAGTACTTC. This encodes CASTNPQGNEQYF.

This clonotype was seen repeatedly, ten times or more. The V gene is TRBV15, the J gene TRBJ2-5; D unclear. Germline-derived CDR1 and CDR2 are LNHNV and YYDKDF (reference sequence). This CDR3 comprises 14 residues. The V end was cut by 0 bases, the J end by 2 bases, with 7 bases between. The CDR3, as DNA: TGTGCCACCAGCAGAGACAGCGATCAAGAGACCCAGTACTTC. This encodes CATSRDSDQETQYF. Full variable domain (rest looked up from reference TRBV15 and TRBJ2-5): DAMVIQNPRYQVTQFGKPVTLSCSQTLNHNVMYWYQQKSSQAPKLLFHYYDKDFNNEADTPDNFQSRRPNTSFCFLDIRSPGLGDTAMYLCATSRDSDQETQYFGPGTRLLVL.